This T cell receptor beta chain was captured by sequencing in a study of identical twins. TCRdb re-called the 5' RACE reads with MiXCR, one entry per CDR3 protein. The sample lists more than 1.5 million distinct CDR3 sequences; roughly a third were seen once. In the case of this clonotype: What it binds is not known.

Overall study findings and caveats: Fewer insertions characterized abundant cord blood beta clonotypes, whereas memory repertoires showed none. Models underestimated TCR alpha sharing (out-of-frame) in monozygotic twins.

Unmatched junction bases numbered 5, after V lost 5 bases and J lost 4 bases. This CDR3 spans 14 amino acids. The material sequenced was cord blood. The TCR was taken from a newborn girl in good health. The rearrangement uses TRBV12-3 or TRBV12-4 and TRBJ2-5, with 9 bases fitting TRBD2. In DNA form, the CDR3 reads TGTGCCAGCAGTCCACTAGCGGGTGGAGAGACCCAGTACTTC. The encoded protein is CASSPLAGGETQYF.